One TCR beta chain is described in this entry. Its antigen is not known. An end of the junction does not agree with germline; a read error may underlie this. This sample was taken from a study of cytomegalovirus exposure and HLA in healthy donors. Study findings and constraints: Sequences of the TCR beta chain were said to predict the HLA-A and HLA-B alleles of most subjects accurately. Roughly uniform sequencing depth across donors was assumed, possibly incorrectly. TCR beta chain V- and J-gene trimming was linked, in a later analysis, to a missense variant in DCLRE1C.

Germline assignment: CDR1 LGHNA and CDR2 YSLEER. The CDR3 totals 14 residues. The PCR had 60 Vbeta and 13 Jbeta primers. Repertoires were generated with immunoSEQ multiplex PCR, while TCRdb's copy carries only in-frame clones and drops some. The data contain some 130,000 clones, around three quarters of them seen just once; the ten biggest clones take up 2.5% to 3.5%. The V gene is TRBV4-3, the J gene TRBJ1-4; maybe TRBD1 (5 bases). The sequence was obtained from a middle-aged man in good health and CMV-seronegative. Sequenced: PBMCs. The CDR3 is CASSQGEANEKLFF. For the CDR3, the DNA is TGCGCCAGCAGTCAAGGGGAGGCTAATGAAAAACTGTTTTTT.